This is a list of T cell receptor beta chains from one sample in a study of cytomegalovirus exposure and HLA in healthy donors. Data came from immunoSEQ multiplex PCR; TCRdb stores just in-frame clones and leaves some out. Of about 60,000 clones in the sample, about 73% were seen once. Sequencing was performed on PBMCs. The receptors come from a woman aged 55 to 70 in good health and CMV-seropositive. The CDR3 runs from the conserved cysteine through the conserved F or W. The D gene is left open where the match is weak. The listing skips clone size in some rows; elsewhere it reads once, few, many or a size class.

V: TRBV25-1; D: -; J: TRBJ2-5; size: -; CDR3: CASSDSGETQYF; DNA: TGTGCCAGCAGTGATTCCGGGGAGACCCAGTACTTC
V: TRBV19; D: TRBD1; J: TRBJ2-7; size: -; CDR3: CASSIKSQGALYEQYF; DNA: TGTGCCAGTAGTATCAAATCCCAGGGGGCTCTCTACGAGCAGTACTTC
V: TRBV27; D: TRBD1; J: TRBJ1-1; size: -; CDR3: CASSSRDRGPEAFF; DNA: TGTGCCAGCAGTTCTAGGGACAGGGGGCCTGAAGCTTTCTTT
V: TRBV6-1; D: -; J: TRBJ1-1; size: -; CDR3: CASSTTWGGDTEAFF; DNA: TGTGCCAGCAGTACTACCTGGGGGGGGGACACTGAAGCTTTCTTT
V: TRBV18; D: -; J: TRBJ2-7; size: -; CDR3: CASSPQQGKNEQYF; DNA: TGTGCCAGCTCACCACAACAGGGAAAGAACGAGCAGTACTTC
V: TRBV10-3; D: -; J: TRBJ2-6; size: -; CDR3: CAISESTGDGANVLTF; DNA: TGTGCCATCAGTGAGTCGACGGGGGATGGGGCCAACGTCCTGACTTTC
V: TRBV9; D: TRBD1; J: TRBJ1-2; size: -; CDR3: CASSVGLGQGGGYTF; DNA: TGTGCCAGCAGCGTAGGTTTGGGACAGGGAGGCGGCTACACCTTC
V: TRBV7-2; D: TRBD1; J: TRBJ2-2; size: -; CDR3: CASSLDRPNTGELFF; DNA: TGTGCCAGCAGCTTGGACAGGCCTAACACCGGGGAGCTGTTTTTT
V: TRBV27; D: -; J: TRBJ2-2; size: -; CDR3: CASSVPGHTGELFF; DNA: TGTGCCAGCAGTGTACCCGGTCACACCGGGGAGCTGTTTTTT
V: TRBV5-1; D: TRBD1; J: TRBJ1-1; size: -; CDR3: CASSPGTVGTEAFF; DNA: TGCGCCAGCAGCCCGGGGACAGTGGGCACTGAAGCTTTCTTT
V: TRBV19; D: -; J: TRBJ1-4; size: once; CDR3: CASSQPSKSDEKLFF; DNA: TGTGCCAGTAGTCAACCCTCCAAATCAGATGAAAAACTGTTTTTT
V: TRBV7-2; D: -; J: TRBJ1-1; size: few; CDR3: CASSLNLDTEAFF; DNA: TGTGCCAGCAGCTTAAATCTCGACACTGAAGCTTTCTTT
V: TRBV4-1; D: -; J: TRBJ2-7; size: once; CDR3: CASSQDIAQGYHHEQYF; DNA: TGCGCCAGCAGCCAAGATATCGCCCAGGGGTATCACCACGAGCAGTACTTC
V: TRBV6-6; D: -; J: TRBJ2-1; size: -; CDR3: CASGQHNEQFF; DNA: TGTGCCAGCGGGCAGCACAATGAGCAGTTCTTC
V: TRBV7-9; D: TRBD1; J: TRBJ1-5; size: few; CDR3: CSSSLGQGFGSNQPQHF; DNA: TGTTCCAGCAGCTTGGGACAGGGGTTTGGGAGCAATCAGCCCCAGCATTTT
V: TRBV10-1; D: -; J: TRBJ2-3; size: -; CDR3: CASSESRGAGTDTQYF; DNA: TGCGCCAGCAGTGAGTCCCGGGGAGCCGGCACAGATACGCAGTATTTT
V: TRBV30; D: TRBD2; J: TRBJ2-7; size: -; CDR3: CAWSVGGGAGEQYF; DNA: TGTGCCTGGAGTGTGGGCGGGGGGGCCGGTGAGCAGTACTTC
V: TRBV18; D: TRBD2; J: TRBJ2-1; size: few; CDR3: CASSPLPSGGAGNEQFF; DNA: TGTGCCAGCTCACCACTGCCTAGCGGGGGGGCCGGCAATGAGCAGTTCTTC
V: TRBV7-2; D: TRBD2; J: TRBJ2-1; size: few; CDR3: CASSLSAGAYNEQFF; DNA: TGTGCCAGCAGCTTATCAGCGGGGGCCTACAATGAGCAGTTCTTC
V: TRBV19; D: -; J: TRBJ1-5; size: -; CDR3: CASSPGRANQPQHF; DNA: TGTGCCAGTAGCCCGGGCAGGGCCAATCAGCCCCAGCATTTT
V: TRBV10-3; D: -; J: TRBJ1-2; size: -; CDR3: CAISTGSESYGYTF; DNA: TGTGCCATCTCCACAGGGAGCGAGTCCTATGGCTACACCTTC
V: TRBV19; D: TRBD2; J: TRBJ2-1; size: few; CDR3: CASSITSGGSYNEQFF; DNA: TGTGCCAGTAGTATTACTAGCGGGGGATCCTACAATGAGCAGTTCTTC
V: TRBV9; D: -; J: TRBJ2-4; size: -; CDR3: CASSVGSGITAIQYF; DNA: TGTGCCAGCAGCGTAGGATCAGGGATCACTGCCATTCAGTACTTC
V: TRBV6-4; D: TRBD1; J: TRBJ1-2; size: -; CDR3: CASSPGQGSQYRRNYGYTF; DNA: TGTGCCAGTTCACCGGGACAGGGTTCCCAATATCGCCGAAACTATGGCTACACCTTC
V: TRBV10-3; D: -; J: TRBJ1-1; size: -; CDR3: CAISESAGGSYTEAFF; DNA: TGTGCCATCAGTGAGTCAGCCGGAGGATCGTACACTGAAGCTTTCTTT
V: TRBV18; D: -; J: TRBJ1-1; size: -; CDR3: CASSPEDRIGYTEAFF; DNA: TGTGCCAGCTCACCAGAAGACAGAATCGGATACACTGAAGCTTTCTTT
V: TRBV6-7; D: TRBD1; J: TRBJ1-4; size: once; CDR3: CARYRGNEKLFF; DNA: TGTGCCAGGTACAGGGGGAATGAAAAACTGTTTTTT
V: TRBV11-3; D: -; J: TRBJ2-1; size: -; CDR3: CASSPHRAGEQFF; DNA: TGTGCCAGCAGCCCGCACAGGGCAGGGGAGCAGTTCTTC
V: TRBV18; D: TRBD1; J: TRBJ2-5; size: -; CDR3: CASSPTGGGLETQYF; DNA: TGTGCCAGCTCACCGACAGGGGGGGGTCTAGAGACCCAGTACTTC
V: TRBV10-3; D: -; J: TRBJ1-3; size: -; CDR3: CAISLDSFSGNTIYF; DNA: TGTGCCATCAGTCTTGACAGCTTCTCTGGAAACACCATATATTTT
V: TRBV4-3; D: -; J: TRBJ1-4; size: few; CDR3: CASSHVGHATNEKLFF; DNA: TGCGCCAGCAGCCATGTTGGACACGCAACTAATGAAAAACTGTTTTTT
V: TRBV6-6; D: -; J: TRBJ1-4; size: -; CDR3: CASRTTGYEKLFF; DNA: TGTGCCAGCAGAACGACGGGTTATGAAAAACTGTTTTTT
V: TRBV19; D: TRBD1; J: TRBJ2-1; size: -; CDR3: CASSPPEGGRRNEQFF; DNA: TGTGCCAGTAGCCCCCCCGAAGGGGGCCGTCGCAATGAGCAGTTCTTC
V: TRBV27; D: TRBD1; J: TRBJ1-1; size: -; CDR3: CASRPLQGAGRTEAFF; DNA: TGTGCCAGCCGACCCTTACAGGGGGCGGGTAGAACTGAAGCTTTCTTT
V: TRBV5-6; D: -; J: TRBJ2-3; size: once; CDR3: CASSWVDRLTDTQYF; DNA: TGTGCCAGCAGCTGGGTGGACAGACTCACAGATACGCAGTATTTT
V: TRBV19; D: -; J: TRBJ2-7; size: -; CDR3: CASAFAPTTPYEQYF; DNA: TGTGCCAGCGCTTTTGCCCCGACAACCCCCTACGAGCAGTACTTC
V: TRBV19; D: -; J: TRBJ2-7; size: -; CDR3: CASSWASDSYEQYF; DNA: TGTGCCAGTAGTTGGGCGTCGGACTCCTACGAGCAGTACTTC
V: TRBV5-4; D: -; J: TRBJ1-5; size: -; CDR3: CASSREGNQPQHF; DNA: TGTGCCAGCAGCAGGGAGGGCAATCAGCCCCAGCATTTT
V: TRBV29-1; D: TRBD1; J: TRBJ1-1; size: -; CDR3: CSGIRDRETEAFF; DNA: TGCAGCGGAATCCGGGACAGGGAAACTGAAGCTTTCTTT
V: TRBV15; D: TRBD1; J: TRBJ1-4; size: -; CDR3: CATSIYRGTELFF; DNA: TGTGCCACCAGCATATACAGGGGGACAGAACTGTTTTTT
V: TRBV7-9; D: -; J: TRBJ1-4; size: -; CDR3: CASSLAAEGEKLFF; DNA: TGTGCCAGCAGCTTAGCAGCGGAGGGGGAAAAACTGTTTTTT
V: TRBV5-1; D: -; J: TRBJ2-3; size: -; CDR3: CASSLVDTSLYSTDTQYF; DNA: TGCGCCAGCAGCTTGGTGGACACCTCCTTATACAGCACAGATACGCAGTATTTT
V: TRBV25-1; D: TRBD1; J: TRBJ1-2; size: -; CDR3: CASSEWQGDYTF; DNA: TGTGCCAGCAGTGAATGGCAGGGGGACTACACCTTC
V: TRBV6-1; D: -; J: TRBJ1-6; size: -; CDR3: CACTRQERNSPLHF; DNA: TGTGCCTGCACCCGACAGGAGAGGAATTCACCCCTCCACTTT
V: TRBV19; D: -; J: TRBJ1-1; size: -; CDR3: CASARNTEAFF; DNA: TGTGCCAGTGCGAGAAACACTGAAGCTTTCTTT
V: TRBV5-1; D: TRBD1; J: TRBJ2-2; size: -; CDR3: CASSYGTGGNTGELFF; DNA: TGCGCCAGCAGCTATGGGACAGGGGGCAACACCGGGGAGCTGTTTTTT
V: TRBV7-8; D: -; J: TRBJ2-3; size: -; CDR3: CASSLVLGSRTDTQYF; DNA: TGTGCCAGCAGCTTAGTCTTGGGTTCTAGGACAGATACGCAGTATTTT
V: TRBV7-2; D: -; J: TRBJ2-1; size: -; CDR3: CASSAKEDWYSLGEQFF; DNA: TGTGCCAGCAGCGCAAAAGAGGACTGGTATTCGTTGGGGGAGCAGTTCTTC
V: TRBV5-1; D: -; J: TRBJ2-3; size: few; CDR3: CASSLENGADTQYF; DNA: TGCGCCAGCAGCTTGGAGAACGGGGCAGATACGCAGTATTTT
V: TRBV4-3; D: TRBD1; J: TRBJ1-2; size: -; CDR3: CASSQDGTGPFYGYTF; DNA: TGCGCCAGCAGCCAAGACGGGACAGGGCCTTTCTATGGCTACACCTTC
V: TRBV7-9; D: -; J: TRBJ1-2; size: -; CDR3: CASSPAGANYGYTF; DNA: TGTGCCAGCAGCCCGGCAGGGGCCAACTATGGCTACACCTTC
V: TRBV29-1; D: TRBD1; J: TRBJ2-3; size: -; CDR3: CSVGITGGDFTDTQYF; DNA: TGCAGCGTTGGAATAACAGGGGGCGACTTCACAGATACGCAGTATTTT
V: TRBV2; D: -; J: TRBJ1-6; size: -; CDR3: CASKAQSPNSPLHF; DNA: TGTGCCAGCAAGGCACAGAGTCCTAATTCACCCCTCCACTTT
V: TRBV2; D: TRBD1; J: TRBJ2-1; size: -; CDR3: CASSERSGGSDEQFF; DNA: TGTGCCAGCAGTGAAAGATCAGGGGGCTCAGATGAGCAGTTCTTC
V: TRBV10-3; D: TRBD1; J: TRBJ2-7; size: -; CDR3: CAITQDRENEQYF; DNA: TGTGCCATCACCCAGGACAGGGAAAACGAGCAGTACTTC